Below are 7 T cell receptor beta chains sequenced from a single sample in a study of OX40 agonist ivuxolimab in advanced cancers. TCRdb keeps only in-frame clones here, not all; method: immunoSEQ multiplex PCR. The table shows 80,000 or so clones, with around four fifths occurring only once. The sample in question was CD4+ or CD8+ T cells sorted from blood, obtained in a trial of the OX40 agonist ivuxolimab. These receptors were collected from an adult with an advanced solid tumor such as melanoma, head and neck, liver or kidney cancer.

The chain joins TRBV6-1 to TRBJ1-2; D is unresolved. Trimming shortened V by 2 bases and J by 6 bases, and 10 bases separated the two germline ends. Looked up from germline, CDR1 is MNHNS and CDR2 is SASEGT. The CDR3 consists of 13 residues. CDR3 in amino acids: CASSEIQEDGYTF. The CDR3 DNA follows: TGTGCCAGCAGTGAAATCCAAGAAGATGGCTACACCTTC.

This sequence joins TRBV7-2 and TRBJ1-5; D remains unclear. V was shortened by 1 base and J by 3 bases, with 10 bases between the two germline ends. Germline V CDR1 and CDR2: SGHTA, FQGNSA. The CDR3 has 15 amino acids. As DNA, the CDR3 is TGTGCCAGCAGCTTAGGGCTTACCGTCAATCAGCCCCAGCATTTT. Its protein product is CASSLGLTVNQPQHF.

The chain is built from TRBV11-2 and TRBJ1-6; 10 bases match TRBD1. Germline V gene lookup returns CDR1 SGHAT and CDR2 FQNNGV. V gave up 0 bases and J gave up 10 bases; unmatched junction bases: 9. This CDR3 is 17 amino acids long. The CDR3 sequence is CASSLDPLGTGVSPLHF. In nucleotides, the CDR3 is TGTGCCAGCAGCTTAGACCCCCTAGGGACAGGGGTCTCACCCCTCCACTTT.

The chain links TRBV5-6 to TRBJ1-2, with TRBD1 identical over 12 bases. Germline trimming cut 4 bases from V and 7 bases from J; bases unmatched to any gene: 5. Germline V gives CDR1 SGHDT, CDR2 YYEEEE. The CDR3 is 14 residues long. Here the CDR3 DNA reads TGTGCCAGCAGCAACCGGGACAGGGGGCCTGGCTACACCTTC. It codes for CASSNRDRGPGYTF.

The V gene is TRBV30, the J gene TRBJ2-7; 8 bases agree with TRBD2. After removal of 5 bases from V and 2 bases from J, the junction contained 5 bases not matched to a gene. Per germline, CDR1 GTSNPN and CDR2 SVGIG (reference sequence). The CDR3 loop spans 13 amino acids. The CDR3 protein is CAWSGGGPYEQYF. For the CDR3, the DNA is TGTGCCTGGTCGGGGGGGGGACCCTACGAGCAGTACTTC.

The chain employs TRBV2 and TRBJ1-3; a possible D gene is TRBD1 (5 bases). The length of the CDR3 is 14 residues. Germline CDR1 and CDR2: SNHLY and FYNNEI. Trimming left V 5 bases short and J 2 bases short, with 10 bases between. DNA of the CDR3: TGTGCCAGCAGTCCTAGGGGCACTGGAAACACCATATATTTT. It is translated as CASSPRGTGNTIYF.

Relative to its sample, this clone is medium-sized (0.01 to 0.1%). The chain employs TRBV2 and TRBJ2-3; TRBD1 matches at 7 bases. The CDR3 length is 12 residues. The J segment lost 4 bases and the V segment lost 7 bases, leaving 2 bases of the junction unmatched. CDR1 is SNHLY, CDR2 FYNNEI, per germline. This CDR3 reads CASTQGSDTQYF. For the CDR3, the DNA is TGTGCCAGCACACAGGGGTCAGATACGCAGTATTTT. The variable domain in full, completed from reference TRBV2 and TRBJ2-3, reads EPEVTQTPSHQVTQMGQEVILRCVPISNHLYFYWYRQILGQKVEFLVSFYNNEISEKSEIFDDQFSVERPDGSNFTLKIRSTKLEDSAMYFCASTQGSDTQYFGPGTRLTVL.